This T cell receptor beta chain comes out of a study of blood T cells in healthy people across ages. With V trimmed by 7 bases and J by 1 base, 6 bases remained unmatched. The V gene's germline CDR1 is MNHEY and CDR2 SVGEGT. The CDR3 is 15 residues long. A sample-barcoded 5' primer and a J-beta primer mix were used in a second PCR of roughly 7 to 12 cycles. TCRdb independently ran MiXCR on the 5' RACE reads; one entry per CDR3 protein. This table holds over 600,000 distinct CDR3 sequences, about 46% found once. The source of this sequence is an elderly man in good health. This chain joins TRBV6-2 or TRBV6-3 and TRBJ2-7; 11 bases map to TRBD2. Material for sequencing was blood. The CDR3 is CASTLAGVVSYEQYF. The CDR3 DNA reads as TGTGCCAGCACACTAGCGGGAGTGGTTTCCTACGAGCAGTACTTC.